This paragraph covers one T cell receptor (beta chain) sequence. This record comes from a study of blood T cell repertoires in COVID-19. In the study's own analysis: By means of reference gene primer amplification, nucleated cell counts were estimated. Measured with immunoSEQ multiplex PCR; TCRdb has only the in-frame clones, and not every one. That table furnishes V, J and clone size, whereas the DNA furnished D and trimming. The table includes about 480,000 clones, approximately 88% detected once. Germline-derived CDR1 and CDR2 are ENHRY and SYGVKD. Trimming took 11 bases from V and 0 from J; bases not matched to a gene: 21. The CDR3 is 18 residues long. Participants reported their clinical history, and cohort assignment relied on those reports. In Cohort 3, a recovered donor had either two negative PCRs, clearance, or symptom resolution.

This receptor was taken from a woman between 40 and 55 years old who had recovered from COVID-19. This chain uses TRBV10-3 with TRBJ2-7; 8 bases align to TRBD1. The sequenced sample consisted of PBMCs or T cells enriched from blood (not recorded which). CDR3 DNA: TGTGCCGCAAAAGGCGGGGACAGGAACTACCATTCCTCCTACGAGCAGTACTTC. This codes for CAAKGGDRNYHSSYEQYF.